The 32 T cell receptor beta chains given below trace back to one sample, sequenced in a study of cytomegalovirus exposure and HLA in healthy donors. Researchers ran the PCR with 60 Vbeta and 13 Jbeta primers. The protocol was immunoSEQ multiplex PCR, while the TCRdb copy is restricted to in-frame clones and leaves out a portion. The sample consists of about 93,000 clones, around three quarters of them appearing once. The sequenced sample was PBMCs. The receptors originated from a man aged 30 to 45 in good health and CMV-seronegative.

The CDR3 sequence: CASSDSLNRTYNQPQHF. The CDR3 DNA reads as TGTGCCAGCAGTGACTCTCTGAACAGGACCTACAATCAGCCCCAGCATTTT. The chain has TRBV6-4 and TRBJ1-5; perhaps TRBD1 as D (5 bases). There are 17 residues in the CDR3. CDR1 is MRHNA, CDR2 SNTAGT, per germline. The V end was cut by 0 bases, the J end by 3 bases, with 15 bases between.

The V and J genes are TRBV7-9 and TRBJ1-1; 7 bases align to TRBD1. The CDR3 extends over 15 amino acids. The J segment lost 0 bases and the V segment lost 0 bases, leaving 1 base of the junction unmatched. The germline gives CDR1 SEHNR, CDR2 FQNEAQ (reference sequence). This CDR3 reads CASSLAGTVNTEAFF. CDR3 sequence (DNA): TGTGCCAGCAGCTTAGCCGGGACAGTGAACACTGAAGCTTTCTTT.

The chain links TRBV2 to TRBJ2-3; 7 bases align to TRBD2. This CDR3 comprises 16 residues. The germline V gene encodes CDR1 SNHLY and CDR2 FYNNEI. V trimming: 6 bases; J trimming: 0 bases; junction bases outside the gene matches: 9. Written as DNA, the CDR3 is TGTGCCAGCAGAGGCGCAGCGGGAACTAGCACAGATACGCAGTATTTT. It encodes CASRGAAGTSTDTQYF.

V gene TRBV5-1 combines with J gene TRBJ2-1, with a possible D match to TRBD2 (6 bases). The CDR3 has 15 residues. In germline, CDR1 is SGHRS, CDR2 YFSETQ. The ends were cut back, 0 bases at V and 7 bases at J, with 14 bases in the middle. CDR3 sequence (DNA): TGCGCCAGCAGCTTGGTGGATCGGGGGAGGAATGAGCAGTTCTTC. Its translation is CASSLVDRGRNEQFF.

The chain has TRBV6-5 and TRBJ1-3; D gene unclear. In germline, CDR1 is MNHEY, CDR2 SVGAGI. V was shortened by 0 bases and J by 5 bases, with 8 bases between the two germline ends. This CDR3 is 14 amino acids long. CDR3 in amino acids: CASSYSGERNTIYF. Here the CDR3 DNA reads TGTGCCAGCAGTTACTCCGGGGAGAGAAACACCATATATTTT.

This rearrangement joins TRBV7-2 to TRBJ1-5; D ambiguous. From germline, CDR1 is SGHTA and CDR2 FQGNSA. V was pared by 3 bases and J by 1 base, with 10 bases between. The CDR3 has 15 amino acids. The CDR3 spells CASSLKSMSNQPQHF. The DNA for the CDR3 is TGTGCCAGCAGCTTGAAGAGTATGAGCAATCAGCCCCAGCATTTT.

The chain combines TRBV19 with TRBJ1-2; 9 bases agree with TRBD1. Trimming took 2 bases from V and 3 from J; bases not matched to a gene: 4. The CDR3 extends over 15 amino acids. Looked up from germline, CDR1 is LNHDA and CDR2 is SQIVND (reference sequence). CDR3 region: CASSIYRGQDYGYTF. CDR3 nucleotide sequence: TGTGCCAGTAGTATATACAGGGGGCAGGACTATGGCTACACCTTC.

The V and J genes are TRBV14 and TRBJ1-2, with TRBD1 matching 11 bases. This CDR3 region has 14 residues. The junction had 2 bases not matched to a gene; V was cut back by 3 bases and J by 5 bases. CDR1 is SGHDN and CDR2 is FVKESK in the germline V gene. CDR3 in DNA: TGTGCCAGCAGCCAGGGGACAGGGGGTTATGGCTACACCTTC. Translating it yields CASSQGTGGYGYTF.

V is TRBV4-1 and J is TRBJ1-2; 10 bases agree with TRBD1. CDR1 is MGHRA and CDR2 is YSYEKL in the germline V gene. CDR3 length equals 14 residues. V lost 5 bases and J lost 4; bases outside the gene matches: 4. In DNA form, the CDR3 reads TGCGCCAGCAGCTTCCGGGACAGGGGCTATGGCTACACCTTC. Its protein is CASSFRDRGYGYTF.

V gene TRBV4-1 combines with J gene TRBJ1-2, with 8 bases that match TRBD1. Germline V gene data show CDR1 as MGHRA and CDR2 as YSYEKL. Trimming removed 8 bases from V and 4 bases from J; junction bases left unmatched: 12. The CDR3 has 15 residues. CDR3 region: CASRPRQGNSYGYTF. The CDR3 bases are TGCGCCAGCCGACCCCGACAGGGGAATAGCTATGGCTACACCTTC.

The chain couples TRBV7-9 to TRBJ2-2; 8 bases are a match to TRBD1. CDR1 and CDR2 from the germline V gene are SEHNR and FQNEAQ (reference sequence). J was trimmed by 5 bases and V by 4 bases; bases with no gene match: 3. The CDR3 sequence is 14 residues long. Here the CDR3 DNA reads TGTGCCAGCAGCTCCGACAGGGGAACCGGGGAGCTGTTTTTT. It yields the protein CASSSDRGTGELFF.

This rearrangement joins TRBV11-3 to TRBJ2-3; 9 positions match TRBD2. The CDR3 is 17 amino acids. The germline V gene encodes CDR1 SGHNT and CDR2 YENEEA. The V segment lost 3 bases and the J segment 0 bases; nucleotides outside the gene matches: 7. The CDR3 DNA is TGTGCCAGCAGCTTTAGCGGGAGCGCAGCTAGCACAGATACGCAGTATTTT. This codes for CASSFSGSAASTDTQYF.

CDR3 protein: CASSGQGAAGPQHF. The CDR3 DNA reads TGTGCCAGCAGCGGACAGGGGGCCGCGGGGCCCCAGCATTTT. J is TRBJ1-5 and V is TRBV6-1, with TRBD1 matching 11 bases. The CDR3 has 14 residues. J gave up 9 bases and V 6 bases, and 7 bases lay outside the gene matches. In germline, CDR1 is MNHNS, CDR2 SASEGT.

In this sample, this clone turned up once. V gene TRBV9 combines with J gene TRBJ2-5, with 13 bases matching TRBD2. Germline V gene sequence: CDR1 SGDLS, CDR2 YYNGEE. The V and J ends lost 3 bases and 4 bases, in that order; junction bases with no gene match: 3. This CDR3 comprises 15 residues. The CDR3: CASSAGLAGLETQYF. CDR3 sequence (DNA): TGTGCCAGCAGCGCGGGACTAGCGGGATTAGAGACCCAGTACTTC.

This sequence joins TRBV2 and TRBJ1-2, with TRBD1 matching 10 bases. Germline-derived CDR1 and CDR2 are SNHLY and FYNNEI. CDR3 length: 15 residues. V lost 0 bases, J lost 8 bases, and 6 bases stayed unmatched. The CDR3 DNA follows: TGTGCCAGCAGTGAAGCGAGGGACAGGGGTTGGGGCTACACCTTC. Its protein product is CASSEARDRGWGYTF.

This chain joins TRBV5-6 and TRBJ1-2; a possible D gene is TRBD1 (5 bases). V was pared by 7 bases and J by 0 bases, with 19 bases between. The germline V gene has CDR1 SGHDT and CDR2 YYEEEE. The length of the CDR3 is 16 residues. The DNA for the CDR3 is TGTGCCAGCGGCATGGCTGGGGGGAAATCTAACTATGGCTACACCTTC. Protein: CASGMAGGKSNYGYTF.

The chain employs TRBV7-6 and TRBJ2-2; maybe TRBD2 (6 bases). Germline-derived CDR1 and CDR2 are SGHVS and FNYEAQ. The CDR3 covers 15 residues. V lost 1 base, J lost 6 bases, and 12 bases lay in between. The CDR3 DNA reads as TGTGCCAGCAGCTTAGTGTCCTGGGGGGCCGGGGAGCTGTTTTTT. It codes for CASSLVSWGAGELFF. The full variable domain, with the rest looked up from reference TRBV7-6 and TRBJ2-2, is GAGVSQSPRYKVTKRGQDVALRCDPISGHVSLYWYRQALGQGPEFLTYFNYEAQQDKSGLPNDRFSAERPEGSISTLTIQRTEQRDSAMYRCASSLVSWGAGELFFGEGSRLTVL.

V and J are TRBV9 and TRBJ2-1; D might be TRBD1 (6 bases). CDR1 SGDLS and CDR2 YYNGEE come from the germline V gene. Trimming pared 2 bases from V and 8 bases from J, leaving 17 bases between. This CDR3 has 15 residues. Written as DNA, the CDR3 is TGTGCCAGCAGCGTCCTCGGCAGGGGCCTCGATGAGCAGTTCTTC. Encoded protein: CASSVLGRGLDEQFF.

The chain links TRBV27 to TRBJ2-7, with a possible D match to TRBD2 (6 bases). The germline V gene encodes CDR1 MNHEY and CDR2 SMNVEV (reference sequence). CDR3 size: 13 residues. V was cut by 4 bases and J by 5 bases, with 12 bases left in between. CDR3 in amino acids: CASSYRGFNEQYF. The CDR3, as DNA: TGTGCCAGCAGTTATCGGGGGTTCAACGAGCAGTACTTC.

This chain connects TRBV9 to TRBJ2-7; a weak D match, TRBD2 (7 bases). Germline CDR1 reads SGDLS; CDR2 reads YYNGEE. This CDR3 spans 15 amino acids. Trimming left V 4 bases short and J 7 bases short, with 21 bases between. CDR3 sequence (DNA): TGTGCCAGCAGCCCTTTGGAGGGGGGGAATAGGGAGCAGTACTTC. This sequence encodes CASSPLEGGNREQYF.

This chain joins TRBV10-2 and TRBJ2-5, with 15 nucleotides matching TRBD2. The CDR3 extends over 17 amino acids. Germline trimming cut 2 bases from V and 4 bases from J; bases unmatched to any gene: 5. From germline, CDR1 is WSHSY and CDR2 SAAADI. In DNA, the CDR3 is TGCGCCAGCAGTGAGCCGGGACTAGCGGGAGGCGGAGAGACCCAGTACTTC. Translation gives CASSEPGLAGGGETQYF.

The chain links TRBV10-3 to TRBJ1-2, with 12 bases aligning to TRBD1. Looked up from germline, CDR1 is ENHRY and CDR2 is SYGVKD. The length of the CDR3 is 16 residues. V was clipped by 6 bases and J by 2 bases; unmatched bases: 7. The CDR3 spells CAIRSGTGGENYGYTF. The CDR3 bases are TGTGCCATCAGATCCGGGACAGGGGGCGAAAACTATGGCTACACCTTC.

V usage is TRBV4-1 and J usage is TRBJ1-6, with a tentative D call TRBD1 (5 bases). With 1 base removed from V and 7 bases from J, the gap between germline ends came to 8 bases. Per the germline V gene, CDR1 is MGHRA and CDR2 is YSYEKL. The CDR3 sequence is 14 residues long. In DNA form, the CDR3 reads TGCGCCAGCAGCCAAGTGACAGCCAATTCACCCCTCCACTTT. It yields the protein CASSQVTANSPLHF.

The chain couples TRBV7-3 to TRBJ1-2, with 9 nucleotides matching TRBD1. Germline trimming cut 4 bases from V and 3 bases from J; bases unmatched to any gene: 18. CDR3 size: 19 residues. Germline CDR1 reads SGHTA; CDR2 reads FQGTGA. CDR3 protein: CASSSPPGTGPESDYGYTF. CDR3 DNA: TGTGCCAGCAGCTCGCCCCCTGGGACAGGGCCTGAATCTGACTATGGCTACACCTTC.

The gene calls are TRBV2 and TRBJ1-2; TRBD1 matches 7 bases. CDR1 is SNHLY, CDR2 FYNNEI, per germline. The ends lost 6 bases at V and 5 bases at J; junction bases unmatched: 21. This CDR3 spans 18 amino acids. The CDR3 loop reads CASRSLGQGVYSGYGYTF. As DNA, the CDR3 is TGTGCCAGCAGGTCCCTGGGGCAGGGGGTTTATTCGGGGTATGGCTACACCTTC.

The chain has TRBV11-3 and TRBJ2-2; 10 nucleotides agree with TRBD1. The CDR3 contains 15 residues. The trim removed 5 bases at V and 6 bases at J, leaving 6 bases unmatched. Germline CDR1 is SGHNT and CDR2 is YENEEA. As DNA, the CDR3 is TGTGCCAGCAGCCGACAGGGGGCAGAGGCCGGGGAGCTGTTTTTT. This translates into CASSRQGAEAGELFF.

This clone has only a few counts. The chain employs TRBV7-3 and TRBJ2-3, with D unclear. CDR3 length equals 15 residues. CDR1 is SGHTA and CDR2 is FQGTGA in the germline V gene. Trimming stripped 0 bases from V and 2 bases from J, with 9 bases between. The CDR3 region is CASSLTGADTDTQYF. The CDR3 coding sequence is TGTGCCAGCAGCTTAACTGGCGCGGACACAGATACGCAGTATTTT.

The genes are TRBV15 and TRBJ2-3; 11 nucleotides line up with TRBD2. Germline lookup yields CDR1 LNHNV and CDR2 YYDKDF (reference sequence). The junction had 7 bases not matched to a gene; V was cut back by 6 bases and J by 5 bases. The CDR3 extends over 15 amino acids. The CDR3 loop is CATRDSGGARDTQYF. The CDR3 DNA is TGTGCCACCAGAGATAGCGGGGGGGCCAGAGATACGCAGTATTTT. Full variable domain (missing parts from reference TRBV15 and TRBJ2-3): DAMVIQNPRYQVTQFGKPVTLSCSQTLNHNVMYWYQQKSSQAPKLLFHYYDKDFNNEADTPDNFQSRRPNTSFCFLDIRSPGLGDTAMYLCATRDSGGARDTQYFGPGTRLTVL.

The chain has TRBV18 and TRBJ1-1; D might be TRBD1 (6 bases). The V end lost 5 bases, the J end lost 6 bases, and 13 bases lay between the germline ends. Germline V CDR1 and CDR2: KGHSH, LQKENI. CDR3 length: 13 residues. This CDR3 is CASSITGWAEAFF. In DNA, the CDR3 is TGTGCCAGCTCAATCACAGGGTGGGCTGAAGCTTTCTTT.

This chain links TRBV11-2 with TRBJ1-1, with no clear D. CDR1 SGHAT and CDR2 FQNNGV come from the germline V gene. The V end lost 4 bases, the J end lost 10 bases, and 13 bases lay between the germline ends. There are 12 residues in the CDR3. The CDR3 loop reads CASSSTPSGAFF. The CDR3, as DNA: TGTGCCAGCAGCTCAACGCCCAGCGGAGCTTTCTTT.

V usage is TRBV5-1 and J usage is TRBJ1-1; TRBD1 aligns across 10 bases. V shed 0 bases, J shed 2 bases, and the junction held 4 bases outside the gene matches. Germline V gene lookup returns CDR1 SGHRS and CDR2 YFSETQ. The CDR3 covers 16 residues. The CDR3 coding sequence is TGCGCCAGCAGCTTGGCCGGGGACAGGGGAAACACTGAAGCTTTCTTT. Encoded protein: CASSLAGDRGNTEAFF.

The V and J genes are TRBV7-8 and TRBJ1-2; 7 bases agree with TRBD1. Germline CDR1 SGHVS, CDR2 FQNEAQ. The CDR3 is 15 amino acids. Trimming at V came to 5 bases and at J to 3 bases, leaving 9 bases not matched to a gene. Here the CDR3 DNA reads TGTGCCAGCAGCATTATAGGGGGCGCAGACTATGGCTACACCTTC. Translation: CASSIIGGADYGYTF.